The rows below give T cell receptor beta chains drawn from one sample of a study of blood T cells in healthy people across ages. TCRdb used MiXCR to reprocess the 5' RACE reads, holding one entry per CDR3 protein. The sample yields roughly 800,000 distinct CDR3 sequences, 58% seen once. The material sequenced was blood. These receptor sequences come from a man aged 25-40 years in good health. Each CDR3 is given with its conserved first and last residue. A D gene is named only where the DNA matches it firmly. A clone size is listed for some rows: how often the clone was seen (once, few, many), or a class if it is expanded.

size	V	D	J	DNA	CDR3
-	TRBV9	TRBD1	TRBJ2-3	TGTGCCAGCAGCCCAGACAGGGTGGTCACAGATACGCAGTATTTT	CASSPDRVVTDTQYF
-	TRBV18	TRBD2	TRBJ2-4	TGTGCCAGCTCACCAAGGCCGGAGCGGGGGGGTTACGGGCAGTACTTC	CASSPRPERGGYGQYF
-	TRBV9	-	TRBJ2-1	TGTGCCAGCAGCAACACAATTGGAGAGCAGTTCTTC	CASSNTIGEQFF
few	TRBV21-1	-	TRBJ1-2	TGTGCCAGCACTCTAAGGGAGTGGGACAGGGGGCGCGGGGTCTATGGCTACACCTTC	CASTLREWDRGRGVYGYTF
-	TRBV7-2	-	TRBJ1-3	TGTGCCAGCAGCCAAATCGGGGCTAGCACCATATATTTT	CASSQIGASTIYF
few	TRBV11-2	-	TRBJ2-3	TGTGCCAGCAGCTTAACTATGGCAGATACGCAGTATTTT	CASSLTMADTQYF
-	TRBV3-1	-	TRBJ2-7	TGTGCCAGCAGCCGCGAAGCCTCACTGAAGTACTTC	CASSREASLKYF
-	TRBV4-3	TRBD2	TRBJ2-3	TGCGCCAGCAGCCAAGACCCTAGCGGAACCCACACAGATACGCAGTATTTT	CASSQDPSGTHTDTQYF
-	TRBV5-1	-	TRBJ2-7	TGCGCCAGCAGCTTGAGGGGACCGGAAGAGCAGTACTTC	CASSLRGPEEQYF
few	TRBV29-1	-	TRBJ2-1	TGCAGCGTCGACCCGGCAGGGTACGGTTACAATGAGCAGTTCTTC	CSVDPAGYGYNEQFF
-	TRBV7-2	-	TRBJ2-3	TGTGCCAGCAGCTTAGGAGGGTTAATTAGTGATACGCAGTATTTT	CASSLGGLISDTQYF
-	TRBV24-1	-	TRBJ2-3	TGTGCCACCAGCCTTCCCACGGGGGTTACAGATACGCAGTATTTT	CATSLPTGVTDTQYF
-	TRBV9	-	TRBJ2-7	TGTGCCAGCAGCGTACGGGGCGGTGGGTCCTTCGGGAGCGAGCAGTACTTC	CASSVRGGGSFGSEQYF
-	TRBV6-2/TRBV6-3	TRBD2	TRBJ2-3	TGTGCCAGCAGCTCAGGAACTAGCGCAGATACGCAGTATTTT	CASSSGTSADTQYF
few	TRBV20-1	-	TRBJ2-1	TGCAGTGCCGAGAGGATTAACAATGAGCAGTTCTTC	CSAERINNEQFF
-	TRBV12-3/TRBV12-4	-	TRBJ1-2	TGTGCCAGCAGTTTAAAGTACAGCCTCACCTTC	CASSLKYSLTF
many	TRBV5-8	-	TRBJ2-1	TGTGCCAGCAGCTTAAGCGGCTACTCCTACAATGAGCAGTTCTTC	CASSLSGYSYNEQFF
few	TRBV9	-	TRBJ1-2	TGTGCCAGCAGCGCCGGACCTGGGGAAGGCTACACCTTC	CASSAGPGEGYTF
few	TRBV12-3/TRBV12-4	-	TRBJ2-7	TGTGCCAGCAGTTTTTCGGTCTACGAGCAGTACTTC	CASSFSVYEQYF
-	TRBV28	TRBD1	TRBJ2-7	TGTGCCAGCAGTTTTGGCAGGGGGTGGACCTACGAGCAGTACTTC	CASSFGRGWTYEQYF
-	TRBV10-3	-	TRBJ2-1	TGTGCCATCAGTGGGGGGGCCGATGAGCAGTTCTTC	CAISGGADEQFF
many	TRBV20-1	-	TRBJ2-7	TGCAGTCTTGCCGGGACAAGCCGGGGCGAGCAGTACTTC	CSLAGTSRGEQYF
-	TRBV2	-	TRBJ2-7	TGTGCCAGAAGTGGGTGGAAAAAGACCTACGAGCAGTACTTC	CARSGWKKTYEQYF
-	TRBV7-2	-	TRBJ1-5	TGTGCCAGCAGCTTTGGGGGGGAAAGGCCCCAGCATTTT	CASSFGGERPQHF
-	TRBV29-1	-	TRBJ1-1	TGCAGCGTTCCGATCAGGGGAGAAGCTGAAGCTTTCTTT	CSVPIRGEAEAFF
many	TRBV20-1	-	TRBJ1-6	TGCAGTGCTTCAACCCCGGGGAATTCACCCCTCCACTTT	CSASTPGNSPLHF
-	TRBV27	TRBD2	TRBJ2-1	TGTGCCAGCAGCTGGGGGCTAGCGGGAAAAGAGCAGTTCTTC	CASSWGLAGKEQFF
-	TRBV7-8	-	TRBJ1-1	TGTGCCAGCAGCTGGAGTCTTAGAGACACTGAAGCTTTCTTT	CASSWSLRDTEAFF
once	TRBV18	TRBD2	TRBJ2-7	TGTGCCAGCTCACGGGGGGGGACCTCCTACGAGCAGTACTTC	CASSRGGTSYEQYF
once	TRBV30	-	TRBJ2-7	TGTGCCTGGAGTGGGGACTCCTACGAGCAGTACTTC	CAWSGDSYEQYF
-	TRBV30	TRBD1	TRBJ1-6	TGTGCCTCCTCGGGACAGGTGAATTCACCCCTCCACTTT	CASSGQVNSPLHF
-	TRBV3-1	-	TRBJ1-1	TGTGCCAGCAGCCAAGAGGCCCCAGGGCGTGGTATTCCAGCTTTCTTT	CASSQEAPGRGIPAFF
-	TRBV12-3/TRBV12-4	TRBD1	TRBJ1-2	TGTGCCAGCAGACACGGACAGGACGGGGGTGGCTACACCTTC	CASRHGQDGGGYTF
-	TRBV4-1	-	TRBJ2-3	TGCGCCAGCAGCCACCCTAGCACAGATACGCAGTATTTT	CASSHPSTDTQYF
-	TRBV7-2	TRBD2	TRBJ2-1	TGTGCCAGCAGGGCACTAGCGGGCACCAATGAGCAGTTCTTC	CASRALAGTNEQFF